The 11 T cell receptor beta chains below come from one sample, sequenced in a study of shared clonotypes between healthy human individuals. Generated by immunoSEQ multiplex PCR, the TCRdb table keeps only in-frame clones and is missing some. Here the sample spans approximately 1.5 million clones, around 98.5% being singletons. The sequenced sample consisted of naive CD4+ T cells sorted from blood. As to subset: CD45RA+ positively selected. The source of these receptors is a young man in good health.

The chain joins TRBV6-6 to TRBJ1-1; D gene uncertain. The germline V and J ends were trimmed by 7 bases and 6 bases, with 15 bases remaining between them. The CDR3 loop spans 13 amino acids. Germline lookup yields CDR1 MNHNY and CDR2 SVGAGI (reference sequence). The CDR3 loop is CASTDPGGSEAFF. In DNA, the CDR3 is TGTGCCAGCACAGACCCGGGAGGGTCTGAAGCTTTCTTT.

The chain links TRBV14 to TRBJ1-2; no firm D call. The CDR3 loop spans 14 amino acids. V lost 2 bases, J lost 8 bases, and 15 bases lay in between. In germline, CDR1 is SGHDN, CDR2 FVKESK. The CDR3 DNA is TGTGCCAGCAGCCAACTGCCCCCGAGTTCAGGCTACACCTTC. It yields the protein CASSQLPPSSGYTF.

The chain couples TRBV5-1 to TRBJ1-2; TRBD1 matches at 9 bases. CDR1 is SGHRS and CDR2 is YFSETQ in the germline V gene. This CDR3 has 14 amino acids. V lost 4 bases, J lost 7 bases, and 8 bases stayed unmatched. The CDR3 loop reads CASSLGTGSSGYTF. In nucleotides, the CDR3 is TGCGCCAGCAGCCTTGGGACAGGGAGTAGTGGCTACACCTTC.

The chain is built from TRBV28 and TRBJ2-5; TRBD1 might be the D (5 bases). The V and J ends lost 3 bases and 3 bases respectively, with 11 bases between them. The germline CDR1 and CDR2 sequences are MDHEN and SYDVKM. CDR3 length: 14 residues. In nucleotides, the CDR3 is TGTGCCAGCAGTTTCCAGGGCTATGAAGAGACCCAGTACTTC. The encoded protein is CASSFQGYEETQYF.

V usage is TRBV4-3 and J usage is TRBJ2-7; 8 nucleotides match TRBD2. Germline trimming cut 6 bases from V and 6 bases from J; bases unmatched to any gene: 10. This CDR3 contains 14 residues. Germline CDR1 reads LGHNA; CDR2 reads YSLEER. CDR3 residues: CASRMGLGLSEQYF. CDR3 coding DNA: TGCGCCAGCAGGATGGGACTAGGCTTATCCGAGCAGTACTTC.

In DNA form, the CDR3 reads TGCAGCGTTGGAGCAAGACTAGCGAAGTACAATGAGCAGTTCTTC. It specifies CSVGARLAKYNEQFF. The J gene is TRBJ2-1, the V gene TRBV29-1, with TRBD2 matching 8 bases. The V and J ends lost 4 bases and 4 bases, in that order; junction bases with no gene match: 9. The germline V gene has CDR1 SQVTM and CDR2 ANQGSEA. There are 15 residues in the CDR3.

This chain uses TRBV7-2 with TRBJ2-5; D is possibly TRBD2 (5 bases). Germline values: CDR1 SGHTA, CDR2 FQGNSA. There are 16 residues in the CDR3. Trimming pared 1 base from V and 5 bases from J, leaving 17 bases between. DNA for the CDR3: TGTGCCAGCAGCTTAGGTCCGGGAACCCTCGGGGAGACCCAGTACTTC. Translated: CASSLGPGTLGETQYF. Full variable domain (remainder filled in from reference TRBV7-2 and TRBJ2-5): GAGVSQSPSNKVTEKGKDVELRCDPISGHTALYWYRQSLGQGLEFLIYFQGNSAPDKSGLPSDRFSAERTGGSVSTLTIQRTQQEDSAVYLCASSLGPGTLGETQYFGPGTRLLVL.

The V and J genes are TRBV4-3 and TRBJ2-1, with 11 nucleotides matching TRBD2. V was pared by 4 bases and J by 0 bases, with 5 bases of the junction left unmatched. CDR1 LGHNA and CDR2 YSLEER come from the germline V gene. The length of the CDR3 is 17 residues. The CDR3 DNA sequence: TGCGCCAGCAGCCGCGGACTAGCGGGCAGCTCCTACAATGAGCAGTTCTTC. This gives the protein CASSRGLAGSSYNEQFF.

J is TRBJ2-1 and V is TRBV11-3; D unresolved. CDR3 length: 14 amino acids. In germline, CDR1 is SGHNT, CDR2 YENEEA. V lost 0 bases and J lost 6, with 9 bases in between. The CDR3: CASSLDTRSNEQFF. The CDR3 DNA follows: TGTGCCAGCAGCTTAGATACCCGCAGCAATGAGCAGTTCTTC.

In nucleotides, the CDR3 is TGCGCCAGCAGCCAACGGCAGGGGCGTGACGAGCAGTACTTC. Protein: CASSQRQGRDEQYF. The chain is built from TRBV4-1 and TRBJ2-7; perhaps TRBD1 as D (6 bases). The CDR3 is 14 amino acids. V dropped 2 bases and J dropped 5 bases, with 13 bases sitting between them. CDR1 is MGHRA and CDR2 is YSYEKL in the germline V gene.

Details on this clone: Other DNA sequences from this sample encode an identical CDR3 as well. The CDR3 region has the DNA TGCAGCGTGGACTTAAACTATGGCTACACCTTC. Its protein product is CSVDLNYGYTF. The rearrangement links TRBV29-1 to TRBJ1-2; D is unclear. The CDR3 sequence is 11 residues long. In germline, CDR1 is SQVTM, CDR2 ANQGSEA. V shed 6 bases and J shed 2 bases, with 7 bases lying between them.